The 30 T cell receptor beta chains reported below all come from one sample, sequenced in a study of T cell responses to AZD1222 COVID-19 vaccine. The data were produced by immunoSEQ multiplex PCR, yet TCRdb's version contains in-frame clones alone and is incomplete. The sample contains around 150,000 clones, around 90% of which appear only once. The sequencing here drew on peripheral blood, taken on day 0 of AZD1222 vaccination. The receptor set was obtained from an adult in good health.

The V and J genes are TRBV5-5 and TRBJ1-4; D not resolved. Germline CDR1 is SGHKS and CDR2 is YYEKEE (reference sequence). Between the trimmed V and J ends, which lost 6 bases and 1 base, there was a span of 13 bases. The CDR3 runs to 15 residues. The CDR3 region is CASTSLLVTNEKLFF. CDR3 bases: TGTGCCAGCACGTCCCTTCTGGTAACTAATGAAAAACTGTTTTTT. Drawing the rest from reference TRBV5-5 and TRBJ1-4, the complete variable domain is DAGVTQSPTHLIKTRGQQVTLRCSPISGHKSVSWYQQVLGQGPQFIFQYYEKEERGRGNFPDRFSARQFPNYSSELNVNALLLGDSALYLCASTSLLVTNEKLFFGSGTQLSVL.

The CDR3 coding sequence is TGTGCCAGCAGTTCCAAGACTGCAGATACGCAGTATTTT. This encodes CASSSKTADTQYF. V gene TRBV12-3 or TRBV12-4 combines with J gene TRBJ2-3; no clear D. V was cut by 4 bases and J by 4 bases, with 9 bases left in between. The CDR3 has 13 amino acids.

The V gene is TRBV28, the J gene TRBJ1-5; the D gene is possibly TRBD1 (6 bases). CDR3 length equals 16 residues. V lost 1 base and J lost 0, with 10 bases in between. Germline V gives CDR1 MDHEN, CDR2 SYDVKM. CDR3 sequence reads: CASSLYGQYSNQPQHF. DNA for the CDR3: TGTGCCAGCAGTTTATATGGACAGTATAGCAATCAGCCCCAGCATTTT.

The V and J genes are TRBV3-1 (or the pseudogene TRBV3-2) and TRBJ2-2; 11 nucleotides line up with TRBD1. The CDR3 is 16 amino acids. Germline V gene lookup returns CDR1 LGHDT and CDR2 YNNKEL (reference sequence). Trimming removed 5 bases from V and 7 bases from J; junction bases left unmatched: 9. The CDR3 sequence: CASSAHGQGAVGELFF. For the CDR3, the DNA is TGTGCCAGCAGCGCTCACGGACAGGGGGCGGTCGGGGAGCTGTTTTTT.

This chain uses TRBV28 with TRBJ1-4, with a weak D call TRBD1 (6 bases). V was shortened by 3 bases and J by 6 bases, with 17 bases between the two germline ends. CDR1 MDHEN and CDR2 SYDVKM come from the germline V gene. CDR3 length: 16 amino acids. CDR3: CASSFSGTGLYEKLFF. CDR3 bases: TGTGCCAGCAGTTTCTCCGGAACAGGGTTGTATGAAAAACTGTTTTTT.

The chain uses TRBV2 and TRBJ2-7; a possible D gene is TRBD1 (6 bases). V lost 7 bases and J 2 bases, leaving 12 bases between the germline ends. The CDR3 sequence is 13 residues long. Germline CDR1 SNHLY, CDR2 FYNNEI. DNA of the CDR3: TGTGCCAGCACCCGGGACACCACCTACGAGCAGTACTTC. Its translation is CASTRDTTYEQYF.

The chain couples TRBV7-9 to TRBJ2-1; possibly TRBD1 for D (5 bases). V was cut by 2 bases and J by 3 bases, with 8 bases left in between. The CDR3 has 14 amino acids. Germline lookup yields CDR1 SEHNR and CDR2 FQNEAQ (reference sequence). CDR3: CASSLTQGYNEQFF. CDR3 bases: TGTGCCAGCAGCTTAACGCAGGGCTACAATGAGCAGTTCTTC.

The gene calls are TRBV4-2 and TRBJ2-5; TRBD2 matches 9 bases. The CDR3 length is 16 residues. Germline assignment: CDR1 LGHNA and CDR2 YNFKEQ. The V gene end was trimmed by 1 base and the J gene end by 4 bases; junction bases not matched to a gene: 7. The CDR3 sequence: CASSQGSSGGGETQYF. The CDR3 region has the DNA TGTGCCAGCAGCCAAGGAAGTAGCGGGGGAGGAGAGACCCAGTACTTC.

This chain connects TRBV24-1 to TRBJ1-4, with unresolved D. The V end lost 4 bases, the J end lost 7 bases, and 21 bases lay between the germline ends. The CDR3 covers 17 residues. Germline values: CDR1 KGHDR, CDR2 SFDVKD. CDR3 amino acids: CATSDSGLGPAGEKLFF. The CDR3 DNA is TGTGCCACCAGTGACTCCGGGTTGGGCCCGGCTGGTGAAAAACTGTTTTTT.

The chain carries TRBV14 and TRBJ1-2; weak D call: TRBD1 (5 bases). Trimming took 0 bases from V and 6 from J, leaving 14 bases between them. This CDR3 contains 15 residues. Germline V gene lookup returns CDR1 SGHDN and CDR2 FVKESK. The CDR3 DNA follows: TGTGCCAGCAGCCAAGATCAGAGGGGAACGAATGGCTACACCTTC. Its protein is CASSQDQRGTNGYTF.

V is TRBV9 and J is TRBJ1-5; D is undetermined. V shed 0 bases and J shed 4 bases, with 5 bases lying between them. Germline loops: CDR1 SGDLS, CDR2 YYNGEE. CDR3 length: 13 amino acids. CDR3 sequence reads: CASSVGENQPQHF. CDR3 DNA: TGTGCCAGCAGCGTAGGGGAGAATCAGCCCCAGCATTTT.

This chain connects TRBV5-1 to TRBJ2-3; D gene ambiguous. This CDR3 is 13 amino acids long. With 4 bases removed from V and 7 bases from J, the gap between germline ends came to 13 bases. Germline assignment: CDR1 SGHRS and CDR2 YFSETQ. The CDR3: CASSLMDLNTQYF. The CDR3 DNA follows: TGCGCCAGCAGCCTAATGGACCTAAATACGCAGTATTTT.

V and J are TRBV19 and TRBJ2-7, with D perhaps TRBD2 (6 bases). The CDR3 runs 13 residues. V was cut by 6 bases and J by 3 bases, with 12 bases left in between. Germline V gene data show CDR1 as LNHDA and CDR2 as SQIVND (reference sequence). CDR3: CASSSGTFYEQYF. DNA for the CDR3: TGTGCCAGTAGCTCCGGGACTTTCTACGAGCAGTACTTC.

The chain links TRBV6-5 to TRBJ2-7; 10 bases are shared with TRBD1. Germline V gene sequence: CDR1 MNHEY, CDR2 SVGAGI. The CDR3 is 15 amino acids. V lost 8 bases to trimming and J lost 6 bases; unmatched junction nucleotides: 13. Here the CDR3 reads CASGLTGTGVSEQYF. DNA of the CDR3: TGTGCCAGCGGCCTAACCGGGACAGGGGTCTCCGAGCAGTACTTC.

CDR3 protein: CASSQPASGLYNEQFF. The CDR3 DNA reads as TGTGCCAGCAGCCAACCTGCTAGCGGTCTCTACAATGAGCAGTTCTTC. The V gene is TRBV3-1 (or the pseudogene TRBV3-2), the J gene TRBJ2-1; the match to TRBD2 covers 7 bases. The CDR3 has 16 amino acids. V shed 2 bases, J shed 3 bases, and the junction held 7 bases outside the gene matches. Germline-derived CDR1 and CDR2 are LGHDT and YNNKEL (reference sequence).

The chain recombines TRBV12-3 or TRBV12-4 with TRBJ1-2; D is possibly TRBD1 (6 bases). The CDR3 is 13 amino acids. Trimming shortened V by 1 base and J by 7 bases, and 10 bases separated the two germline ends. The CDR3 here is CASSLVGAGGYTF. The CDR3 DNA follows: TGTGCCAGCAGTTTAGTGGGGGCTGGTGGCTACACCTTC.

J is TRBJ2-4 and V is TRBV3-1 (or the pseudogene TRBV3-2); 8 nucleotides match TRBD1. Germline V CDR1 and CDR2: LGHDT, YNNKEL (reference sequence). CDR3 length: 13 residues. Trimming cost V 6 bases and J 3 bases; bases outside gene matches: 1. Here the CDR3 reads CASSDRGKNIQYF. Here the CDR3 DNA reads TGTGCCAGCAGTGACAGGGGCAAAAACATTCAGTACTTC.

This clone has a single count. The rearrangement links TRBV7-6 to TRBJ2-7; 15 nucleotides line up with TRBD2. The CDR3 length is 17 residues. Trimming removed 5 bases from V and 4 bases from J; junction bases left unmatched: 9. CDR1 is SGHVS, CDR2 FNYEAQ, per germline. The CDR3 DNA reads as TGTGCCAGCAGCCTAGGGACTAGCGGGAGGAAAGGATACGAGCAGTACTTC. This translates into CASSLGTSGRKGYEQYF.

This chain connects TRBV10-2 to TRBJ1-2; weak D call: TRBD1 (6 bases). The length of the CDR3 is 13 residues. Germline CDR1 WSHSY, CDR2 SAAADI. The V end lost 7 bases, the J end lost 8 bases, and 17 bases lay between the germline ends. The CDR3: CASMEQGRGGYTF. The DNA for the CDR3 is TGCGCCAGCATGGAACAGGGCCGAGGGGGCTACACCTTC.

This clone was observed a handful of times. This chain joins TRBV18 and TRBJ1-1; D is possibly TRBD1 (5 bases). V was cut by 3 bases and J by 0 bases, with 11 bases left in between. This CDR3 has 15 amino acids. CDR1 and CDR2 (germline): KGHSH, LQKENI. The CDR3 here is CASSPLGHLNTEAFF. CDR3 nucleotide sequence: TGTGCCAGCTCACCCCTAGGACATCTGAACACTGAAGCTTTCTTT.

This chain joins TRBV4-1 and TRBJ2-1; D is unclear. Trimming took 3 bases from V and 5 from J, leaving 5 bases between them. CDR3 length: 12 amino acids. Looked up from germline, CDR1 is MGHRA and CDR2 is YSYEKL. CDR3 in amino acids: CASSQSNNEQFF. DNA for the CDR3: TGCGCCAGCAGCCAGAGTAACAATGAGCAGTTCTTC.

V and J are TRBV11-2 and TRBJ2-7; D uncertain. The germline CDR1 and CDR2 sequences are SGHAT and FQNNGV. V gave up 0 bases and J gave up 4 bases, with 4 bases separating them. The CDR3 is 12 residues long. The CDR3 is CASSLDSYEQYF. DNA of the CDR3: TGTGCCAGCAGCTTAGATTCTTACGAGCAGTACTTC. Together with reference TRBV11-2 and TRBJ2-7, the CDR3 gives the full variable domain: EAGVAQSPRYKIIEKRQSVAFWCNPISGHATLYWYQQILGQGPKLLIQFQNNGVVDDSQLPKDRFSAERLKGVDSTLKIQPAKLEDSAVYLCASSLDSYEQYFGPGTRLTVT.

The chain joins TRBV28 to TRBJ1-1; no clear D gene. CDR1 is MDHEN and CDR2 is SYDVKM in the germline V gene. This CDR3 is built from 15 residues. Trimming left V 4 bases short and J 1 base short, with 13 bases between. The CDR3 protein is CASSSTGRQNTEAFF. CDR3 in DNA: TGTGCCAGCAGTTCCACCGGAAGACAGAACACTGAAGCTTTCTTT.

This chain uses TRBV4-1 with TRBJ2-5, with a tentative D call TRBD2 (5 bases). Germline loops: CDR1 MGHRA, CDR2 YSYEKL. V lost 5 bases and J lost 4, with 20 bases in between. CDR3 size: 16 residues. This chain's CDR3 is CASSSSLFGELETQYF. The CDR3 nucleotides read TGCGCCAGCAGCTCCTCTCTATTCGGGGAATTAGAGACCCAGTACTTC.

The chain joins TRBV4-1 to TRBJ1-1; D uncertain. This CDR3 is 15 amino acids long. In germline, CDR1 is MGHRA, CDR2 YSYEKL. The V gene lost 0 bases and the J gene lost 5 bases, with 13 bases spanning the gap. CDR3 residues: CASSQDPGVRTEAFF. The CDR3 DNA sequence: TGCGCCAGCAGCCAAGATCCGGGTGTGAGGACTGAAGCTTTCTTT.

V is TRBV18 and J is TRBJ2-1; D is uncertain. CDR1 is KGHSH and CDR2 is LQKENI in the germline V gene. The CDR3 has 13 residues. V gave up 0 bases and J gave up 4 bases, with 4 bases separating them. CDR3 amino acids: CASSPPVYNEQFF. As DNA, the CDR3 is TGTGCCAGCTCACCACCGGTATACAATGAGCAGTTCTTC.

The J gene is TRBJ2-5, the V gene TRBV11-2; TRBD2 might be the D (7 bases). The CDR3 contains 14 residues. Germline CDR1 reads SGHAT; CDR2 reads FQNNGV. V was cut by 1 base and J by 7 bases, with 13 bases left in between. The CDR3 DNA reads as TGTGCCAGCAGCTTAGTCCAGGGGAGGGGGACCCAGTACTTC. Translating it yields CASSLVQGRGTQYF.

The CDR3 loop is CASSLRAEVLLTAFF. The CDR3 coding sequence is TGTGCCAGCAGCTTGCGGGCGGAGGTTCTTCTGACAGCTTTCTTT. The chain carries TRBV5-6 and TRBJ1-1, with D unresolved. The germline CDR1 and CDR2 sequences are SGHDT and YYEEEE. The CDR3 has 15 amino acids. The ends were cut back, 1 base at V and 10 bases at J, with 20 bases in the middle.

The chain employs TRBV6-5 and TRBJ1-1, with 12 bases that match TRBD1. Germline CDR1 reads MNHEY; CDR2 reads SVGAGI. The CDR3 length is 15 residues. The J segment lost 7 bases and the V segment lost 6 bases, leaving 9 bases of the junction unmatched. CDR3 in amino acids: CASRAGTGGAGEAFF. The CDR3 bases are TGTGCCAGCAGAGCCGGGACAGGGGGCGCGGGTGAAGCTTTCTTT.

In its sample, this clone was seen once. This chain links TRBV14 with TRBJ2-3; the D is unclear. The V end lost 4 bases, the J end lost 0 bases, and 14 bases lay between the germline ends. The CDR3 has 16 residues. CDR1 SGHDN and CDR2 FVKESK come from the germline V gene. CDR3 nucleotide sequence: TGTGCCAGCAGCCGGGCCTCACCGGCTAGCACAGATACGCAGTATTTT. Translated: CASSRASPASTDTQYF.